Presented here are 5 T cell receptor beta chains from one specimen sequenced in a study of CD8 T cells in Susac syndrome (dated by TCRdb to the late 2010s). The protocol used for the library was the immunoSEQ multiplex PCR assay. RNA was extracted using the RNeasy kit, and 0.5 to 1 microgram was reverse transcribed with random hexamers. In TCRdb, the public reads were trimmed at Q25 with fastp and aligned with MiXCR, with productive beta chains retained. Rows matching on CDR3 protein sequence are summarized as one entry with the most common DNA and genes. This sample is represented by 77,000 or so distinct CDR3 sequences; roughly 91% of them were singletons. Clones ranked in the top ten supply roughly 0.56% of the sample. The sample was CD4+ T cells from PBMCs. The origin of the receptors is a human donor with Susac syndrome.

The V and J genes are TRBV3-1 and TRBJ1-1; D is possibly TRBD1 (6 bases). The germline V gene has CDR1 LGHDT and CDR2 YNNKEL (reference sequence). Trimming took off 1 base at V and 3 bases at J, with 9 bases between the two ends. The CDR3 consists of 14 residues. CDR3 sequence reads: CASSQADRYTEAFF. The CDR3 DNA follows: TGTGCCAGCAGCCAAGCGGACAGATACACTGAAGCTTTCTTT.

In nucleotides, the CDR3 is TGTGCCAGCAAAATTTCTAATGAGCAGTTCTTC. It is translated as CASKISNEQFF. The chain is built from TRBV12-3 or TRBV12-4 and TRBJ2-1; D is ambiguous. The CDR3 is made up of 11 amino acids. Trimming took off 7 bases at V and 7 bases at J, with 8 bases between the two ends.

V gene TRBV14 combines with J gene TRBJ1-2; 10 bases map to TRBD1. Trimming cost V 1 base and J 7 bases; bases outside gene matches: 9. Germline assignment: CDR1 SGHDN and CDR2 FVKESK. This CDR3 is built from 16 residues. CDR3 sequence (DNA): TGTGCCAGCAGCCAAGTGGGGGGACAGGGGATGTCTGGCTACACCTTC. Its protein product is CASSQVGGQGMSGYTF.

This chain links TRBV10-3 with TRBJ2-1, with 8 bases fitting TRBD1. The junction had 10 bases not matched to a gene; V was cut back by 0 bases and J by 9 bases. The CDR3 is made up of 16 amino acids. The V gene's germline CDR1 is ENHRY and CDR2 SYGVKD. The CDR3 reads CAISESQRQGSGEQFF. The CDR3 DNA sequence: TGTGCCATCAGTGAGTCGCAACGACAGGGGTCCGGTGAGCAGTTCTTC.

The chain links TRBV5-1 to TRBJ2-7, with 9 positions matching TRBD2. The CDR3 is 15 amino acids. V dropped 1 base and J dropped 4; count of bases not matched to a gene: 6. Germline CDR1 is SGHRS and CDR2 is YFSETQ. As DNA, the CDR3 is TGCGCCAGCAGCTTGACAGCGGGGGGTATTTACGAGCAGTACTTC. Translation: CASSLTAGGIYEQYF.